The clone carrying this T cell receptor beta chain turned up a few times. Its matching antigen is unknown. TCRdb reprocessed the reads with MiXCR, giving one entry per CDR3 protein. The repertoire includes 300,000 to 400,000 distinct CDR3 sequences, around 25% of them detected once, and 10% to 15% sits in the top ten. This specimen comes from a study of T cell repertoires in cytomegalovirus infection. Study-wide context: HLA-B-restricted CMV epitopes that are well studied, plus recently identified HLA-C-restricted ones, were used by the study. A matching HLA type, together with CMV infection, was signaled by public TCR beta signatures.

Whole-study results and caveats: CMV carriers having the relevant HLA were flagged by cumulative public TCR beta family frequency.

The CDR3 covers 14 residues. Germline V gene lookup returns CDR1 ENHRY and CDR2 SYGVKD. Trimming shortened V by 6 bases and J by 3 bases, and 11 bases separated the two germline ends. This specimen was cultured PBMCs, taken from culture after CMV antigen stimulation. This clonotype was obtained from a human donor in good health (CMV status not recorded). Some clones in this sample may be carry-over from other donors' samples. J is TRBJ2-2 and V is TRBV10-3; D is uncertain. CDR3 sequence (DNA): TGTGCCATCAGCGTCTCCGAGGACACCGGGGAGCTGTTTTTT. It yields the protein CAISVSEDTGELFF.